What follows are 7 T cell receptor beta chains derived from one specimen sequenced in a study of cytomegalovirus exposure and HLA in healthy donors. The PCR employed 60 Vbeta primers together with 13 Jbeta primers. Sequencing used immunoSEQ multiplex PCR; TCRdb keeps in-frame clones, though not all of them. This table has 150,000 or so clones, 70% to 90% appearing once. Specimen: PBMCs. Source of these receptors: a man in his fifties or sixties in good health and CMV-seronegative.

The CDR3 DNA is TGTGCCAGCACCGACGGGGGGGCAGAAGCTTTCTTT. Translated: CASTDGGAEAFF. The chain links TRBV7-3 to TRBJ1-1, with a tentative D call TRBD1 (6 bases). CDR3 length equals 12 residues. CDR1 is SGHTA and CDR2 is FQGTGA in the germline V gene. V lost 7 bases, J lost 8 bases, and 14 bases lay in between.

This rearrangement joins TRBV5-1 to TRBJ2-5, with 7 nucleotides matching TRBD2. The J call may be in error: the DNA end matches TRBJ2-7 better. Germline CDR1 SGHRS, CDR2 YFSETQ. The CDR3 length is 12 residues. CDR3 bases: TGCGCCAGCCGAGCTAGCGGCTACGAGCAGTACTTC. Translation: CASRASGYEQYF.

The V gene is TRBV6-6, the J gene TRBJ1-1; D unclear. In germline, CDR1 is MNHNY, CDR2 SVGAGI (reference sequence). V lost 6 bases and J lost 5, with 13 bases in between. The CDR3 totals 13 residues. In nucleotides, the CDR3 is TGTGCCAGCAGCCCCCCGGGAGAGACTGAAGCTTTCTTT. Residues: CASSPPGETEAFF.

This chain links TRBV6-1 with TRBJ1-1; 10 bases agree with TRBD1. The CDR3 contains 15 residues. Germline CDR1 and CDR2: MNHNS and SASEGT. The V gene end was trimmed by 5 bases and the J gene end by 2 bases; junction bases not matched to a gene: 5. The DNA for the CDR3 is TGTGCCAGCAGTCGACAGGGGGCAAGCAACACTGAAGCTTTCTTT. It is translated as CASSRQGASNTEAFF.

This clone appeared a single time. The chain recombines TRBV28 with TRBJ1-6; TRBD1 matches at 7 bases. This CDR3 has 15 amino acids. Germline CDR1 MDHEN, CDR2 SYDVKM. The J segment lost 9 bases and the V segment lost 5 bases, leaving 10 bases of the junction unmatched. The CDR3 spells CASSPQGVLGSPLHF. The CDR3 region has the DNA TGTGCCAGCAGTCCCCAGGGGGTGTTGGGTTCACCCCTCCACTTT.

V gene TRBV14 combines with J gene TRBJ1-1, with TRBD1 identical over 8 bases. CDR3 size: 19 residues. The junction had 12 bases not matched to a gene; V was cut back by 0 bases and J by 0 bases. Germline CDR1 reads SGHDN; CDR2 reads FVKESK. The CDR3 bases are TGTGCCAGCAGCCAAGACCACCGTCGACAGGGGCTTTTGAACACTGAAGCTTTCTTT. Amino acid sequence: CASSQDHRRQGLLNTEAFF.

About this clone itself: Other DNA sequences in this specimen translate into the identical CDR3. The chain recombines TRBV5-1 with TRBJ2-1; TRBD1 matches at 8 bases. V was pared by 0 bases and J by 7 bases, with 6 bases of the junction left unmatched. The length of the CDR3 is 15 residues. CDR1 is SGHRS and CDR2 is YFSETQ in the germline V gene. The chain's CDR3 is CASSLVGTGGNEQFF. Written as DNA, the CDR3 is TGCGCCAGCAGCTTGGTGGGGACAGGCGGAAATGAGCAGTTCTTC.